This TCR beta chain is from a study of long-term antiretroviral therapy in people with HIV. A v3.0 immunoSEQ assay was performed at survey level. Repertoires were generated with immunoSEQ multiplex PCR, while TCRdb's copy carries only in-frame clones and drops some. Among 25,000 to 35,000 clones listed, 80% to 85% were seen once. About this clone itself: The antigen remains unidentified.

Whole-study findings and limits: Older ART regimens were possibly in use when the blood was collected between about 2003 and 2017.

The CDR3 totals 15 residues. Germline V gene data show CDR1 as KGHSH and CDR2 as LQKENI. V was pared by 1 base and J by 4 bases, with 11 bases between. This sequence joins TRBV18 and TRBJ1-3; a weak D match, TRBD1 (5 bases). The material was unsorted PBMCs, obtained almost 2.9 years after starting antiretroviral therapy. The receptor was derived from a man younger than 40 with HIV. The CDR3 spells CASSPLSRQGNTIYF. DNA for the CDR3: TGTGCCAGCTCACCACTTTCCCGACAGGGAAACACCATATATTTT.